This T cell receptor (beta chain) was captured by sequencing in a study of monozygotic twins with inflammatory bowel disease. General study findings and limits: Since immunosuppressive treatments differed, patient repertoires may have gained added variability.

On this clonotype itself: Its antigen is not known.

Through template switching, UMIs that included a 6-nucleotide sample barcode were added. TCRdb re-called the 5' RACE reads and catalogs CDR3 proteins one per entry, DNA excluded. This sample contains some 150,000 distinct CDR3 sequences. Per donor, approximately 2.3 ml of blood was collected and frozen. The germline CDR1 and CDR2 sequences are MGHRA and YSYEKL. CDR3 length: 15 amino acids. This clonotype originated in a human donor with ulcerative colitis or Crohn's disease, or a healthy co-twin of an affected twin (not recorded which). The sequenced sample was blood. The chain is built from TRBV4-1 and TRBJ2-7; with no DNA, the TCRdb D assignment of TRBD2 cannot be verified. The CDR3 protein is CASSQALARDYEQYF.